These 28 T cell receptor beta chains were all obtained from the same sample, sequenced in a study of T cells in Graves' hyperthyroidism and ophthalmopathy. RNA transcripts were the template for amplifying TCR beta CDR3 regions. First-round RT-PCR of the TCR CDR3 relied on the HTBI primer set. TCRdb ran MiXCR on the multiplex PCR reads and lists one entry per CDR3 protein. The sample comprises about 290,000 distinct CDR3 sequences, 10% to 15% of which are singletons, and 6% to 8% rests with the top ten. Sample: blood. The receptors derive from a woman aged 25 to 39 with Graves' hyperthyroidism that later progressed to Graves' ophthalmopathy.

This clonotype was seen at least ten times. The chain employs TRBV7-9 and TRBJ2-1; maybe TRBD2 (5 bases). The ends were cut back, 5 bases at V and 1 base at J, with 12 bases in the middle. Germline CDR1 and CDR2: SEHNR and FQNEAQ (reference sequence). The CDR3 covers 15 residues. The CDR3 sequence: CASSPQRGSYNEQFF. The CDR3 DNA reads as TGTGCCAGCAGCCCCCAAAGAGGGTCCTACAATGAGCAGTTCTTC.

This clonotype was picked up many times. The chain couples TRBV27 to TRBJ2-5, with D possibly TRBD1 on 6 matching bases. Trimming removed 4 bases from V and 4 bases from J, with 10 bases in between. The CDR3 sequence is 13 residues long. The germline V gene has CDR1 MNHEY and CDR2 SMNVEV (reference sequence). CDR3 nucleotide sequence: TGTGCCAGCAGTTATGTCAGGGGAGAGACCCAGTACTTC. Translation gives CASSYVRGETQYF.

The chain carries TRBV20-1 and TRBJ2-7; TRBD2 might be the D (5 bases). Germline lookup yields CDR1 DFQATT and CDR2 SNEGSKA (reference sequence). V was shortened by 3 bases and J by 5 bases, with 17 bases between the two germline ends. The CDR3 extends over 14 amino acids. The CDR3 region is CSASGFRGLHEQYF. The CDR3 DNA follows: TGCAGTGCTAGTGGGTTTCGGGGTCTTCACGAGCAGTACTTC.

This clonotype was seen ten or more times. This chain joins TRBV7-3 and TRBJ1-1; D is possibly TRBD1 (5 bases). V lost 5 bases and J lost 4, with 17 bases in between. The CDR3 has 15 amino acids. The germline V gene has CDR1 SGHTA and CDR2 FQGTGA. The CDR3 here is CASSPRGWDPTEAFF. For the CDR3, the DNA is TGTGCCAGCAGCCCCCGAGGGTGGGACCCCACTGAAGCTTTCTTT.

This clonotype has just a few counts. The chain carries TRBV10-3 and TRBJ1-3, with TRBD1 as a possible D gene (5 bases). Trimming stripped 8 bases from V and 0 bases from J, with 14 bases between. CDR1 is ENHRY, CDR2 SYGVKD, per germline. The CDR3 extends over 15 amino acids. CDR3 loop: CAIRRGGDSGNTIYF. CDR3 DNA: TGTGCCATCCGGAGGGGAGGAGACTCTGGAAACACCATATATTTT.

CDR3 loop: CASSGGLSPEQYF. As DNA, the CDR3 is TGTGCCAGCAGCGGGGGACTCTCGCCCGAGCAGTACTTC. V and J are TRBV5-4 and TRBJ2-7, with a possible D match to TRBD2 (6 bases). V lost 4 bases, J lost 6 bases, and 14 bases lay in between. The CDR3 consists of 13 residues. Germline loops: CDR1 SGHNT, CDR2 YYREEE (reference sequence). Complete variable domain (other parts from reference TRBV5-4 and TRBJ2-7): ETGVTQSPTHLIKTRGQQVTLRCSSQSGHNTVSWYQQALGQGPQFIFQYYREEENGRGNFPPRFSGLQFPNYSSELNVNALELDDSALYLCASSGGLSPEQYFGPGTRLTVT.

This clonotype has at least ten counts. V is TRBV11-2 and J is TRBJ2-5; 14 positions match TRBD2. CDR1 SGHAT and CDR2 FQNNGV come from the germline V gene. This CDR3 has 16 amino acids. Unmatched junction bases numbered 9, after V lost 5 bases and J lost 7 bases. The CDR3 spells CASSDRLAGGAGTQYF. CDR3 in DNA: TGTGCCAGCAGCGACCGACTAGCGGGGGGGGCCGGGACCCAGTACTTC.

This clonotype was found many times. The chain couples TRBV27 to TRBJ2-7; 9 bases align to TRBD1. Germline V CDR1 and CDR2: MNHEY, SMNVEV (reference sequence). CDR3 size: 13 residues. V dropped 5 bases and J dropped 6; count of bases not matched to a gene: 5. The DNA for the CDR3 is TGTGCCAGCAGTCCAGGGACAGGGCGCGAGCAGTACTTC. It is translated as CASSPGTGREQYF.

This clonotype was seen only a few times. The V and J genes are TRBV28 and TRBJ2-7; D call uncertain. CDR1 MDHEN and CDR2 SYDVKM come from the germline V gene. V lost 5 bases and J 3 bases, leaving 14 bases between the germline ends. CDR3 size: 14 residues. CDR3: CASSPWDLDYEQYF. DNA for the CDR3: TGTGCCAGCAGTCCTTGGGATCTTGACTACGAGCAGTACTTC.

This clonotype was seen repeatedly, ten times or more. The chain combines TRBV5-1 with TRBJ2-7; D may correspond to TRBD1 or TRBD2 (5 bases each). Germline V lookup: CDR1 SGHRS, CDR2 YFSETQ. The V end was cut by 4 bases, the J end by 2 bases, with 16 bases between. CDR3 length: 15 amino acids. The CDR3 loop is CASSPTGTATYEQYF. The CDR3 DNA follows: TGCGCCAGCAGCCCTACCGGGACGGCCACCTACGAGCAGTACTTC. The whole variable domain, remainder taken from reference TRBV5-1 and TRBJ2-7, is KAGVTQTPRYLIKTRGQQVTLSCSPISGHRSVSWYQQTPGQGLQFLFEYFSETQRNKGNFPGRFSGRQFSNSRSEMNVSTLELGDSALYLCASSPTGTATYEQYFGPGTRLTVT.

In its sample, this clonotype was seen many times. V usage is TRBV28 and J usage is TRBJ2-7; D tentatively fits TRBD1 or TRBD2 (5 bases each). Germline loops: CDR1 MDHEN, CDR2 SYDVKM. Trimming took 7 bases from V and 3 from J, leaving 7 bases between them. The CDR3 contains 11 residues. CDR3 nucleotides: TGTGCCAGCATTGGGGGCTACGAGCAGTACTTC. Translated: CASIGGYEQYF.

In this sample, this clonotype turned up many times. V usage is TRBV19 and J usage is TRBJ1-2, with 8 positions matching TRBD1. V dropped 6 bases and J dropped 3; count of bases not matched to a gene: 18. The CDR3 spans 18 residues. The germline CDR1 and CDR2 sequences are LNHDA and SQIVND (reference sequence). CDR3 loop: CASRTGAPMGTMDYGYTF. In DNA, the CDR3 is TGTGCCAGTAGGACAGGGGCGCCGATGGGAACGATGGACTATGGCTACACCTTC.

In this sample, this clonotype turned up a few times. The chain carries TRBV29-1 and TRBJ2-1; TRBD1 matches at 8 bases. With V trimmed by 5 bases and J by 8 bases, 5 bases remained unmatched. In germline, CDR1 is SQVTM, CDR2 ANQGSEA. The CDR3 loop spans 12 amino acids. In DNA form, the CDR3 reads TGCAGCGTTTCAGACAGGGGAGATGAGCAGTTCTTC. Translating it yields CSVSDRGDEQFF.

V and J are TRBV19 and TRBJ2-1; TRBD2 agrees at 11 bases. Germline V gives CDR1 LNHDA, CDR2 SQIVND (reference sequence). The CDR3 loop spans 15 amino acids. J lost 10 bases, V lost 3 bases, and 8 bases had no gene match. CDR3 nucleotides: TGTGCCAGTAGTATGGTGGCTAGCGGGGGGACGGAGCAGTTCTTC. The encoded protein is CASSMVASGGTEQFF.

This clonotype was seen at least ten times. This CDR3 is CSASPGRANEQYF. In nucleotides, the CDR3 is TGCAGTGCTAGCCCCGGGAGGGCCAACGAGCAGTACTTC. The chain carries TRBV20-1 and TRBJ2-7, with 8 bases aligning to TRBD2. The germline CDR1 and CDR2 sequences are DFQATT and SNEGSKA (reference sequence). This CDR3 spans 13 amino acids. Losses at the gene ends were 3 bases for V and 5 bases for J; bases not matched to a gene: 6.

In its sample, this clonotype was seen many times. The chain couples TRBV2 to TRBJ2-7; D might be TRBD1 (7 bases). Germline values: CDR1 SNHLY, CDR2 FYNNEI. CDR3 length: 16 residues. The V end lost 4 bases, the J end lost 3 bases, and 19 bases lay between the germline ends. The CDR3 coding sequence is TGTGCCAGCAGTGGACCCGCGGGGACAGCTGGCTACGAGCAGTACTTC. Its protein product is CASSGPAGTAGYEQYF.

This chain uses TRBV7-2 with TRBJ2-1; TRBD2 agrees at 14 bases. This CDR3 comprises 19 residues. The V and J ends lost 5 bases and 6 bases, in that order; junction bases with no gene match: 15. Germline CDR1 reads SGHTA; CDR2 reads FQGNSA. CDR3 sequence reads: CASSQGPGTGTSGSNEQFF. DNA of the CDR3: TGTGCCAGCAGCCAAGGGCCCGGGACAGGGACTAGCGGGAGCAATGAGCAGTTCTTC.

This sequence joins TRBV10-3 and TRBJ2-3; 16 bases are shared with TRBD2. Germline-derived CDR1 and CDR2 are ENHRY and SYGVKD. The CDR3 sequence is 19 residues long. After removal of 2 bases from V and 1 base from J, the junction contained 6 bases not matched to a gene. Here the CDR3 DNA reads TGTGCCATCAGTGAGCGGGGACTAGCGGGAGGGCGGGGCACAGATACGCAGTATTTT. Protein sequence: CAISERGLAGGRGTDTQYF.

This clonotype was counted ten times or more. The chain links TRBV28 to TRBJ1-2; TRBD1 matches at 10 bases. Germline CDR1 is MDHEN and CDR2 is SYDVKM. With V trimmed by 4 bases and J by 5 bases, 7 bases remained unmatched. The CDR3 sequence is 15 residues long. CDR3 residues: CASSSRDRGVYGYTF. As DNA, the CDR3 is TGTGCCAGCAGTTCCCGGGACAGGGGTGTTTATGGCTACACCTTC.

This clonotype was picked up many times. The rearrangement joins TRBV6-1 to TRBJ1-1; D may be TRBD1 (5 bases). The CDR3 is 14 amino acids. CDR1 and CDR2 from the germline V gene are MNHNS and SASEGT. Deletions cut 7 bases from V and 1 base from J, with 13 bases between. The DNA for the CDR3 is TGTGCCAGCAAATCCGGGACGGCGAACACTGAAGCTTTCTTT. Its protein is CASKSGTANTEAFF.

At least ten counts were recorded for this clonotype. This chain joins TRBV28 and TRBJ2-5, with D tentatively TRBD2 (5 bases). The germline V and J ends were trimmed by 6 bases and 0 bases, with 5 bases remaining between them. This CDR3 region has 12 residues. From germline, CDR1 is MDHEN and CDR2 SYDVKM. The CDR3 DNA reads as TGTGCCAGCAGCGGGGACCAAGAGACCCAGTACTTC. It translates to CASSGDQETQYF.

This clonotype was observed many times. The J gene is TRBJ2-1, the V gene TRBV5-1; D unresolved. This CDR3 is built from 15 residues. Germline CDR1 and CDR2: SGHRS and YFSETQ. Deletions cut 0 bases from V and 2 bases from J, with 9 bases between. The CDR3 DNA follows: TGCGCCAGCAGCTTGGGTGGCGGTACCTACAATGAGCAGTTCTTC. Translation gives CASSLGGGTYNEQFF.

This clonotype was detected many times. V is TRBV7-9 and J is TRBJ2-3, with TRBD2 matching over 16 bases. J gave up 3 bases and V 5 bases, and 14 bases lay outside the gene matches. There are 20 residues in the CDR3. Germline V CDR1 and CDR2: SEHNR, FQNEAQ (reference sequence). The DNA of the CDR3 is TGTGCCAGCAGCCGCGCCGGGACTAGCGGGAGGGCCTCGGTGACAGATACGCAGTATTTT. Its translation: CASSRAGTSGRASVTDTQYF.

This clonotype has a count of ten or more. The chain employs TRBV6-1 and TRBJ1-2; 10 bases agree with TRBD1. CDR1 MNHNS and CDR2 SASEGT come from the germline V gene. V shed 10 bases, J shed 4 bases, and the junction held 6 bases outside the gene matches. The CDR3 has 13 residues. The CDR3 here is CATGTGDLYGYTF. The CDR3 DNA is TGTGCCACGGGGACAGGGGATCTCTATGGCTACACCTTC.

In this sample, this clonotype turned up many times. CDR3 sequence reads: CASSLFTGGVQETQYF. The CDR3 region has the DNA TGTGCCAGCAGTTTATTTACGGGAGGGGTCCAAGAGACCCAGTACTTC. The V and J genes are TRBV28 and TRBJ2-5, with 8 nucleotides matching TRBD2. CDR3 length: 16 amino acids. The V segment lost 1 base and the J segment 1 base; nucleotides outside the gene matches: 5. Germline CDR1 reads MDHEN; CDR2 reads SYDVKM.

This clonotype was found many times. V is TRBV11-3 and J is TRBJ2-1; a weak D match, TRBD1 (5 bases). Looked up from germline, CDR1 is SGHNT and CDR2 is YENEEA. Trimming left V 0 bases short and J 6 bases short, with 9 bases between. There are 14 residues in the CDR3. The CDR3 region has the DNA TGTGCCAGCAGCTTAGACCAGGGTGGCAATGAGCAGTTCTTC. Its translation is CASSLDQGGNEQFF.

This clonotype was found a few times. J is TRBJ2-7 and V is TRBV9; weak D call: TRBD2 (6 bases). The CDR3 sequence is 13 residues long. Germline assignment: CDR1 SGDLS and CDR2 YYNGEE. V was clipped by 3 bases and J by 3 bases, with 10 bases between them. This CDR3 reads CASSGGAGYEQYF. CDR3 bases: TGTGCCAGCAGCGGTGGAGCGGGCTACGAGCAGTACTTC.

This clonotype came up a few times. The chain couples TRBV28 to TRBJ2-2; D is unresolved. The CDR3 extends over 11 amino acids. Trimming removed 3 bases at V and 7 bases at J, with 3 bases between. Looked up from germline, CDR1 is MDHEN and CDR2 is SYDVKM. The CDR3 DNA reads as TGTGCCAGCAGTTTTTACGGGGAGCTGTTTTTT. Protein product: CASSFYGELFF. The full variable domain, in which reference TRBV28 and TRBJ2-2 provide the parts outside the CDR3, is DVKVTQSSRYLVKRTGEKVFLECVQDMDHENMFWYRQDPGLGLRLIYFSYDVKMKEKGDIPEGYSVSREKKERFSLILESASTNQTSMYLCASSFYGELFFGEGSRLTVL.